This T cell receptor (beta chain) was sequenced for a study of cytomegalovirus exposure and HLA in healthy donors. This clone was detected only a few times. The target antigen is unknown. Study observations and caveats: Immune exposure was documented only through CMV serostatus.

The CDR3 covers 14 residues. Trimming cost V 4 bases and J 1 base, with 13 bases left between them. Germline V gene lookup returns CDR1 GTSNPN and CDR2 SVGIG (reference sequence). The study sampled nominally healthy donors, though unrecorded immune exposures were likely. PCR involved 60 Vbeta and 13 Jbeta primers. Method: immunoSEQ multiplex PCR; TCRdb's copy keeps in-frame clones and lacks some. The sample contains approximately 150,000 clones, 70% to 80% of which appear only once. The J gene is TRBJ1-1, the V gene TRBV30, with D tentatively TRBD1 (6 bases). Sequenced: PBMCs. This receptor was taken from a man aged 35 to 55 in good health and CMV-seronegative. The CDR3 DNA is TGTGCCTGGACTACCGGGACATCGAACACTGAAGCTTTCTTT. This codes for CAWTTGTSNTEAFF.